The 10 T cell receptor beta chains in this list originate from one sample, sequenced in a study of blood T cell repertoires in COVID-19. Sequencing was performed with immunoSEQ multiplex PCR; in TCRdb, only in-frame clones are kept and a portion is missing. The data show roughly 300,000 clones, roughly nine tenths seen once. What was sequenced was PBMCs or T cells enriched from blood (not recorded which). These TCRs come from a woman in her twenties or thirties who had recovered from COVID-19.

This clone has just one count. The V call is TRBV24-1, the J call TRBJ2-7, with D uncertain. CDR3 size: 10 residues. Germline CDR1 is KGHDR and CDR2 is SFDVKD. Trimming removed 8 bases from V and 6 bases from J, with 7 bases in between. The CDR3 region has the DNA TGTGCCACCATTCCCTGCGAGCAGTACTTC. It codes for CATIPCEQYF.

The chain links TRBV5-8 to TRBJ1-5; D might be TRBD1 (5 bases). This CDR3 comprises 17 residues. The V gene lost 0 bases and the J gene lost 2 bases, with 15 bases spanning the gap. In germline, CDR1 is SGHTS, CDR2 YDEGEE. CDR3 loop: CASSLAGGVHGNQPQHF. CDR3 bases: TGTGCCAGCAGCTTGGCCGGAGGGGTTCATGGCAATCAGCCCCAGCATTTT.

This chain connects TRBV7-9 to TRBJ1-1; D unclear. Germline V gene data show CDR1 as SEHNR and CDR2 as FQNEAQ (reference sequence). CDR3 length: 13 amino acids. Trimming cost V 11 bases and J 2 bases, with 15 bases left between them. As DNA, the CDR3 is TGTGCCGATGGGAGGTTGTTAAACACTGAAGCTTTCTTT. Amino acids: CADGRLLNTEAFF. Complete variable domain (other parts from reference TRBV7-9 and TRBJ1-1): DTGVSQNPRHKITKRGQNVTFRCDPISEHNRLYWYRQTLGQGPEFLTYFQNEAQLEKSRLLSDRFSAERPKGSFSTLEIQRTEQGDSAMYLCADGRLLNTEAFFGQGTRLTVV.

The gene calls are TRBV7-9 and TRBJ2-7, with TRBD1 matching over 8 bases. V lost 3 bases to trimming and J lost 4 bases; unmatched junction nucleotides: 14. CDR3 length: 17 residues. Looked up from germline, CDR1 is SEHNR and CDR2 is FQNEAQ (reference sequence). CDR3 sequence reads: CASSFSGQGTEKYEQYF. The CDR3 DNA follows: TGTGCCAGCAGCTTCTCTGGACAGGGTACCGAGAAGTACGAGCAGTACTTC.

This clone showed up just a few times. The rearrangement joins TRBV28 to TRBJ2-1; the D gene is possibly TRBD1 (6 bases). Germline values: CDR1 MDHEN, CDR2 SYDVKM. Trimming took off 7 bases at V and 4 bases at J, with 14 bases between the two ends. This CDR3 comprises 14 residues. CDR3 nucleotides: TGTGCCAGCACTGAGGGGGAAAATTACAATGAGCAGTTCTTC. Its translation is CASTEGENYNEQFF.

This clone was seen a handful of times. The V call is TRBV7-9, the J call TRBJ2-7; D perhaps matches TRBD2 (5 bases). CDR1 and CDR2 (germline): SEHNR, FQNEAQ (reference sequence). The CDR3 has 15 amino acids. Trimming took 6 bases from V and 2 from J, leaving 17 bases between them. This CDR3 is CASRIYDYPTYEQYF. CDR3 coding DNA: TGTGCCAGCAGAATCTACGACTACCCTACCTACGAGCAGTACTTC. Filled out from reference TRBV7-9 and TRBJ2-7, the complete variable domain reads DTGVSQNPRHKITKRGQNVTFRCDPISEHNRLYWYRQTLGQGPEFLTYFQNEAQLEKSRLLSDRFSAERPKGSFSTLEIQRTEQGDSAMYLCASRIYDYPTYEQYFGPGTRLTVT.

CDR3 DNA: TGTGCCAGCAGCCCTGTTATTGCGGCCGTCACTATGCAGTATTTT. Protein product: CASSPVIAAVTMQYF. The chain employs TRBV28 and TRBJ2-3; D not resolved. Germline V lookup: CDR1 MDHEN, CDR2 SYDVKM. Trimming left V 6 bases short and J 11 bases short, with 24 bases between. The length of the CDR3 is 15 residues.

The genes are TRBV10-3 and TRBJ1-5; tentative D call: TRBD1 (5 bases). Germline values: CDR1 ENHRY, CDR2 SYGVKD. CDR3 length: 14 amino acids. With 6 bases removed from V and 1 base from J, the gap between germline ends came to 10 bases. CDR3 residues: CAIRGVESNQPQHF. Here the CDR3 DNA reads TGTGCCATCAGAGGGGTGGAGAGCAATCAGCCCCAGCATTTT.

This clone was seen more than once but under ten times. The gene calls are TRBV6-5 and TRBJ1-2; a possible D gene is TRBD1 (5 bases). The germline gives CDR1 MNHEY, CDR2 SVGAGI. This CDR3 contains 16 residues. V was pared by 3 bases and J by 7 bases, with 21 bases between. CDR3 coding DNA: TGTGCCAGCAGTTATTCCGGGGGGAGGGTCTACGGTGGCTACACCTTC. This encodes CASSYSGGRVYGGYTF.

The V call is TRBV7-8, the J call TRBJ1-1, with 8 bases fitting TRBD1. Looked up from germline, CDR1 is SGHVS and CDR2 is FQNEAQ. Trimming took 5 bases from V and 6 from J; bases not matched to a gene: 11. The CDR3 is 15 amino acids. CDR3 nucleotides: TGTGCCAGCAGCAGTAGGACAGGGTATATCGCTGAAGCTTTCTTT. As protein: CASSSRTGYIAEAFF. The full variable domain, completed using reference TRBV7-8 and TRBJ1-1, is GAGVSQSPRYKVAKRGQDVALRCDPISGHVSLFWYQQALGQGPEFLTYFQNEAQLDKSGLPSDRFFAERPEGSVSTLKIQRTQQEDSAVYLCASSSRTGYIAEAFFGQGTRLTVV.